Listed below are T cell receptor beta chains from one sample, sequenced in a study of blood T cell repertoires in COVID-19. Clones were read by immunoSEQ multiplex PCR, and TCRdb kept only the in-frame ones, dropping some. The table includes around 200,000 clones, approximately 81% detected once. The specimen sequenced was peripheral blood. The receptor set was obtained from a woman of 80 years or more with acute or convalescent COVID-19. CDR3s include the opening cysteine and the closing phenylalanine or tryptophan. D genes are given only for firm matches. Clone sizes are given selectively: once, few, many, or a class where the clone is expanded.

d_gene	abundance	v_gene	j_gene	CDR3aa	CDR3nt
TRBD2	once	TRBV7-2	TRBJ2-1	CASSFVSGMSYNEQFF	TGTGCCAGCAGCTTCGTTAGCGGGATGAGTTACAATGAGCAGTTCTTC
TRBD2	NA	TRBV19	TRBJ2-5	CASSFGLAGGLETQYF	TGTGCCAGTAGTTTTGGACTAGCGGGAGGGCTAGAGACCCAGTACTTC
TRBD2	NA	TRBV14	TRBJ2-1	CASSQPRTSGREEQFF	TGTGCCAGCAGCCAACCTAGGACTAGCGGGAGGGAAGAGCAGTTCTTC
TRBD2	NA	TRBV27	TRBJ2-3	CASSLSNSGGLDTQYF	TGTGCCAGCAGTTTATCAAATAGCGGGGGTCTGGATACGCAGTATTTT
TRBD1	NA	TRBV15	TRBJ1-2	CATSRAGQGVGYGYTF	TGTGCCACCAGCAGAGCGGGACAGGGGGTCGGCTATGGCTACACCTTC
NA	NA	TRBV3-1/TRBV3-2	TRBJ2-1	CASSQEGPSIPLTSWQFF	TGTGCCAGCAGCCAAGAGGGGCCATCAATCCCCTTAACATCATGGCAGTTCTTC
TRBD2	NA	TRBV7-3	TRBJ2-7	CASSLNPAGDEQYF	TGTGCCAGCAGCTTAAATCCAGCGGGAGACGAGCAGTACTTC
NA	NA	TRBV3-1/TRBV3-2	TRBJ2-2	CASSRLPIPGAGELFF	TGTGCCAGCAGCCGATTACCTATTCCAGGCGCCGGGGAGCTGTTTTTT
NA	NA	TRBV24-1	TRBJ2-1	CATSDLHRGFYEQFF	TGTGCCACCAGTGATTTGCATCGGGGTTTCTATGAGCAGTTCTTC
TRBD2	NA	TRBV3-1/TRBV3-2	TRBJ2-1	CASSQGLAVSYNEQFF	TGTGCCAGCAGCCAAGGACTAGCGGTCTCCTACAATGAGCAGTTCTTC
NA	NA	TRBV11-2	TRBJ1-2	CASHNPGVYGYTF	TGTGCCAGCCACAACCCCGGGGTCTATGGCTACACCTTC
NA	once	TRBV5-1	TRBJ1-3	CASSLPGLGGNTIYF	TGCGCCAGCAGCTTGCCGGGGTTAGGTGGAAACACCATATATTTT
NA	NA	TRBV19	TRBJ2-7	CASSTTGLGSYEQYF	TGTGCCAGTAGTACCACAGGGTTGGGCTCCTACGAGCAGTACTTC
NA	few	TRBV10-3	TRBJ1-2	CAISESNYGGDGYTF	TGTGCCATCAGTGAGTCGAATTATGGAGGGGATGGCTACACCTTC
TRBD2	NA	TRBV28	TRBJ2-2	CASGSSGIGTGELFF	TGTGCCAGCGGTTCTAGCGGGATAGGGACCGGGGAGCTGTTTTTT
TRBD1	few	TRBV3-1/TRBV3-2	TRBJ1-1	CASSQGRDRNAEAFF	TGTGCCAGCAGCCAAGGAAGGGACAGGAATGCTGAAGCTTTCTTT
TRBD1	once	TRBV28	TRBJ2-7	CASSRGQVLSREQYF	TGTGCCAGCTCCCGTGGACAGGTCTTATCCCGAGAGCAGTACTTC
TRBD1	NA	TRBV7-9	TRBJ2-7	CASSPDRIYEQYF	TGTGCCAGCAGCCCGGACAGGATCTACGAGCAGTACTTC
NA	NA	TRBV21-1	TRBJ2-5	CASSKSLAGRGETQYF	TGTGCCAGCAGCAAAAGCCTAGCGGGCAGGGGTGAGACCCAGTACTTC
NA	NA	TRBV2	TRBJ2-7	CASSGGDSSYEQYF	TGTGCCAGCAGTGGGGGGGACAGCTCCTACGAGCAGTACTTC
NA	NA	TRBV4-2	TRBJ2-7	CASSQDGLPEQYF	TGTGCCAGCAGCCAAGACGGGTTGCCCGAGCAGTACTTC
NA	NA	TRBV19	TRBJ2-7	CASSIRTPYEQYF	TGTGCCAGTAGTATCCGCACTCCCTACGAGCAGTACTTC
TRBD1	NA	TRBV6-6	TRBJ1-1	CASSIGQGSEAFF	TGTGCCAGCAGTATCGGACAGGGCTCTGAAGCTTTCTTT
NA	once	TRBV7-9	TRBJ2-2	CASSPSRGGDGELFF	TGTGCCAGCAGCCCCTCTAGGGGGGGCGACGGGGAGCTGTTTTTT
NA	NA	TRBV2	TRBJ1-2	CASSGRLLPAGYGYTF	TGTGCCAGCAGTGGTCGCCTATTACCGGCAGGGTATGGCTACACCTTC
TRBD2	NA	TRBV29-1	TRBJ2-1	CSVVGTSDYNEQFF	TGCAGCGTTGTGGGGACTAGCGACTACAATGAGCAGTTCTTC
TRBD1	NA	TRBV5-5	TRBJ1-6	CASSRTPGQWNSPLHF	TGTGCCAGCAGCCGAACGCCGGGACAGTGGAATTCACCCCTCCACTTT
TRBD1	NA	TRBV7-2	TRBJ2-4	CASSSTGGFNIQYF	TGTGCCAGCAGCTCGACAGGGGGCTTTAACATTCAGTACTTC
NA	NA	TRBV2	TRBJ1-3	CASRQGNTIYF	TGTGCCAGCAGACAGGGAAACACCATATATTTT
TRBD1	NA	TRBV27	TRBJ1-5	CASSPRGWGEQPQHF	TGTGCCAGCAGTCCCAGGGGGTGGGGGGAACAGCCCCAGCATTTT
NA	once	TRBV28	TRBJ2-5	CASSQLPGTTGQETQYF	TGTGCCAGCAGTCAACTACCGGGAACTACGGGACAAGAGACCCAGTACTTC
NA	few	TRBV19	TRBJ2-7	CASSIRIGQRLDYEQYF	TGTGCCAGTAGTATTAGGATCGGACAAAGGCTAGACTACGAGCAGTACTTC
TRBD1	NA	TRBV15	TRBJ1-5	CATSSAPGTVNQPQHF	TGTGCCACCAGCAGTGCTCCCGGGACAGTTAATCAGCCCCAGCATTTT
NA	NA	TRBV6-5	TRBJ1-1	CASSYGGGYTEAFF	TGTGCCAGCAGTTACGGGGGCGGGTACACTGAAGCTTTCTTT
NA	NA	TRBV7-2	TRBJ2-7	CASSFRPGRQRYEQYF	TGTGCCAGCAGCTTCCGGCCCGGCAGACAGCGCTACGAGCAGTACTTC
NA	NA	TRBV4-1	TRBJ2-1	CASSQDWVGGGNEQFF	TGCGCCAGCAGCCAAGATTGGGTAGGGGGTGGCAATGAGCAGTTCTTC
TRBD2	NA	TRBV7-2	TRBJ2-1	CASSTWTSGKQFF	TGTGCCAGCAGCACATGGACTAGCGGGAAGCAGTTCTTC
NA	NA	TRBV7-2	TRBJ2-7	CASSPLGGVSEQYF	TGTGCCAGCAGCCCGCTCGGCGGGGTTAGTGAGCAGTACTTC
NA	NA	TRBV7-3	TRBJ2-7	CASSLQQGALNEQYF	TGTGCCAGCAGCTTACAACAGGGCGCTCTCAACGAGCAGTACTTC
TRBD1	NA	TRBV28	TRBJ2-5	CASSGTAAETQYF	TGTGCCAGCAGTGGGACAGCTGCGGAGACCCAGTACTTC
TRBD1	once	TRBV18	TRBJ2-7	CASSFKQGPQPYEQYF	TGTGCCAGCTCTTTTAAACAGGGGCCGCAACCCTACGAGCAGTACTTC
NA	once	TRBV9	TRBJ1-6	CASSVDGGSSYNSPLHF	TGTGCCAGCAGCGTAGATGGGGGGAGCTCCTATAATTCACCCCTCCACTTT